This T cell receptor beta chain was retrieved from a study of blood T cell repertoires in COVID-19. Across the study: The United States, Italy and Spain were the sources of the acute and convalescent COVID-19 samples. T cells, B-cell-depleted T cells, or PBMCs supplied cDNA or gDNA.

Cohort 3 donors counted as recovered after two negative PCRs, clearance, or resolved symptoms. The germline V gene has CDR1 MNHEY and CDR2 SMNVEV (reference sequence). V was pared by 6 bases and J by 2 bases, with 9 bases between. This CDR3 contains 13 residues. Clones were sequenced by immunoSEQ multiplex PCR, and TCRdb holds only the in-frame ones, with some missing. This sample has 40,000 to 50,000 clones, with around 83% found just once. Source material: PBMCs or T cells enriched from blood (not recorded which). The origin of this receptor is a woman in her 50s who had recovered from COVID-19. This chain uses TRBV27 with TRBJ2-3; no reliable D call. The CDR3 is CASRAWATDTQYF. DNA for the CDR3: TGTGCCAGCAGAGCCTGGGCCACAGATACGCAGTATTTT.